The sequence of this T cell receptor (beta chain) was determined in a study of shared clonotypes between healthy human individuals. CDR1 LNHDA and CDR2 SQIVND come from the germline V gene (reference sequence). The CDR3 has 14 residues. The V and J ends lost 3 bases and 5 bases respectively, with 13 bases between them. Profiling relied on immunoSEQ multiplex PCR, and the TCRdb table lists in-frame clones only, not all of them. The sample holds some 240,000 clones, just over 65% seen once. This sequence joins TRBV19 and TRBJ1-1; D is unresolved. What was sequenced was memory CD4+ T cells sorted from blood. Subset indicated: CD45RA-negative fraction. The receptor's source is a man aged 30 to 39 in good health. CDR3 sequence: CASSIEAYETEAFF. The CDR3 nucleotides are TGTGCCAGTAGTATCGAAGCTTATGAAACTGAAGCTTTCTTT.